This T cell receptor (beta chain) was identified during a study of shared T cell receptors in the human thymus. Data came from immunoSEQ multiplex PCR; TCRdb stores just in-frame clones and leaves some out. This repertoire shows some 700,000 clones, approximately 87% found once; its top ten account for about 0.01%. The CDR3 is 15 amino acids. From germline, CDR1 is LGHNA and CDR2 YSLEER. The V segment lost 3 bases and the J segment 0 bases; nucleotides outside the gene matches: 2. A further study also used this sample, focusing on human thymus T cells. That source notes: Highly overlapping thymic repertoires among unrelated individuals were reported in related research.

The TCR was taken from a boy younger than two with a congenital heart defect. Sequences were obtained from thymocytes. The chain employs TRBV4-3 and TRBJ1-1; TRBD1 matches 9 bases. The CDR3 nucleotides read TGCGCCAGCAGCCAGGGGACAGGGCTGAACACTGAAGCTTTCTTT. As protein: CASSQGTGLNTEAFF.